The 29 T cell receptor beta chains reported below all come from one sample, sequenced in a study of identical twins. TCRdb passed the 5' RACE reads through MiXCR, listing each CDR3 protein once. Among 500,000 or so distinct CDR3 sequences listed, roughly a fifth were seen once. In addition, the sample was reused for a study of T cells expressing NK-cell markers.

The sequencing sample was made of CD4+ T cells sorted from blood. These receptors all stem from a woman in her late teens or twenties in good health.

The chain uses TRBV7-2 and TRBJ2-7; 7 nucleotides match TRBD2. CDR3 length: 15 amino acids. Germline lookup yields CDR1 SGHTA and CDR2 FQGNSA. With V trimmed by 5 bases and J by 4 bases, 11 bases remained unmatched. The CDR3: CASSIQAGSAYEQYF. Written as DNA, the CDR3 is TGTGCCAGCAGCATCCAAGCGGGGTCCGCGTACGAGCAGTACTTC.

This clonotype was detected only a few times. This chain connects TRBV27 to TRBJ1-5; TRBD1 aligns across 8 bases. The junction had 5 bases not matched to a gene; V was cut back by 6 bases and J by 7 bases. This CDR3 is 13 amino acids long. Germline V gene sequence: CDR1 MNHEY, CDR2 SMNVEV (reference sequence). CDR3 amino acids: CASRGTGGQPQHF. Here the CDR3 DNA reads TGTGCCAGCAGGGGGACAGGCGGACAGCCCCAGCATTTT.

The chain has TRBV19 and TRBJ1-2, with D hard to call. The ends were cut back, 6 bases at V and 3 bases at J, with 11 bases in the middle. This CDR3 comprises 13 residues. Germline V gene data show CDR1 as LNHDA and CDR2 as SQIVND (reference sequence). DNA of the CDR3: TGTGCCAGTAGACTTGACGGGGACTATGGCTACACCTTC. The encoded protein is CASRLDGDYGYTF.

Ten or more counts support this clonotype. This chain uses TRBV3-1 with TRBJ2-1; TRBD2 aligns across 14 bases. This CDR3 is built from 22 residues. The V and J ends lost 2 bases and 4 bases, in that order; junction bases with no gene match: 19. Germline V CDR1 and CDR2: LGHDT, YNNKEL (reference sequence). The CDR3 loop reads CASSQSRPGLAGATKGYNEQFF. CDR3 bases: TGTGCCAGCAGCCAATCTCGCCCGGGACTAGCGGGAGCTACGAAAGGATACAATGAGCAGTTCTTC.

This clonotype was found many times. The V gene is TRBV7-6, the J gene TRBJ2-7, with TRBD1 matching over 10 bases. The germline gives CDR1 SGHVS, CDR2 FNYEAQ. The CDR3 length is 15 residues. With V trimmed by 2 bases and J by 5 bases, 6 bases remained unmatched. The CDR3 is CASSLMGTGVNEQYF. CDR3 in DNA: TGTGCCAGCAGCTTAATGGGGACAGGGGTGAACGAGCAGTACTTC.

This clonotype was observed a handful of times. The chain uses TRBV12-3 or TRBV12-4 and TRBJ1-2; tentative D call: TRBD1 (5 bases). The CDR3 has 13 residues. The germline V and J ends were trimmed by 2 bases and 7 bases, with 11 bases remaining between them. This CDR3 is CASSLLSRVGYTF. The CDR3 DNA reads as TGTGCCAGCAGTTTATTGAGCAGGGTTGGCTACACCTTC.

This clonotype has more than one count but fewer than ten. The chain is built from TRBV10-3 and TRBJ2-7, with 9 bases aligning to TRBD2. The CDR3 contains 14 residues. Germline V lookup: CDR1 ENHRY, CDR2 SYGVKD. J lost 3 bases, V lost 6 bases, and 6 bases had no gene match. The CDR3 nucleotides read TGTGCCATCAGAACGACTAGCGGAGGCTACGAGCAGTACTTC. Its protein product is CAIRTTSGGYEQYF.

This clonotype was seen a handful of times. J is TRBJ1-1 and V is TRBV6-1, with 7 bases that match TRBD1. CDR3 length equals 15 residues. The ends lost 6 bases at V and 5 bases at J; junction bases unmatched: 12. Germline values: CDR1 MNHNS, CDR2 SASEGT. The DNA for the CDR3 is TGTGCCAGCAGATCAGTTGGGTACAGGGGAACTGAAGCTTTCTTT. Translation: CASRSVGYRGTEAFF.

This clonotype has at least ten counts. DNA for the CDR3: TGTGCCAGCAGGACAGTGGGGGCAGCAGATACGCAGTATTTT. Amino acids: CASRTVGAADTQYF. The chain carries TRBV11-2 and TRBJ2-3, with TRBD1 as a possible D gene (6 bases). Germline-derived CDR1 and CDR2 are SGHAT and FQNNGV. With 6 bases removed from V and 4 bases from J, the gap between germline ends came to 14 bases. The CDR3 sequence is 14 residues long.

V and J are TRBV20-1 and TRBJ2-4, with unresolved D. Trimming removed 1 base from V and 4 bases from J, with 17 bases in between. Germline V gene data show CDR1 as DFQATT and CDR2 as SNEGSKA (reference sequence). The CDR3 length is 16 residues. DNA for the CDR3: TGCAGTGCTAGAGGTGCCAACGAATCCCCTAAAAACATTCAGTACTTC. Its translation: CSARGANESPKNIQYF.

The rearrangement links TRBV29-1 to TRBJ2-7, with TRBD1 matching over 9 bases. With V trimmed by 8 bases and J by 3 bases, 5 bases remained unmatched. Germline-derived CDR1 and CDR2 are SQVTM and ANQGSEA. CDR3 length: 12 residues. The DNA for the CDR3 is TGCAGCACCCAGACAGGGGGCTACGAGCAGTACTTC. Translating it yields CSTQTGGYEQYF.

The table lists this clonotype with many counts. The CDR3 DNA sequence: TGTGCCAGCAGCAGGGACTTCTCCTACGAGCAGTACTTC. Translated: CASSRDFSYEQYF. The chain uses TRBV12-3 or TRBV12-4 and TRBJ2-7; D might be TRBD2 (6 bases). The CDR3 is 13 residues long. Trimming pared 6 bases from V and 0 bases from J, leaving 9 bases between.

In this sample, this clonotype turned up a few times. The rearrangement links TRBV11-2 to TRBJ2-3; D perhaps matches TRBD2 (6 bases). The CDR3 is 18 residues long. Trimming stripped 2 bases from V and 3 bases from J, with 21 bases between. Per the germline V gene, CDR1 is SGHAT and CDR2 is FQNNGV. The DNA of the CDR3 is TGTGCCAGCAGCTTACTAGTGAGGGGAGCGGGCGGAACAGATACGCAGTATTTT. Its protein product is CASSLLVRGAGGTDTQYF.

The gene calls are TRBV20-1 and TRBJ1-6; tentatively, D is TRBD1 (6 bases). The CDR3 consists of 15 residues. V lost 1 base and J 7 bases, leaving 14 bases between the germline ends. CDR1 DFQATT and CDR2 SNEGSKA come from the germline V gene (reference sequence). CDR3 region: CSARASGRGNSPLHF. CDR3 nucleotides: TGCAGTGCTAGAGCATCGGGGAGGGGGAATTCACCCCTCCACTTT.

The genes are TRBV9 and TRBJ1-6; no clear D. Germline CDR1 reads SGDLS; CDR2 reads YYNGEE. The CDR3 contains 15 residues. The V gene lost 0 bases and the J gene lost 8 bases, with 12 bases spanning the gap. DNA for the CDR3: TGTGCCAGCAGCGTAGGAGCAGTGCCGGATTCACCCCTCCACTTT. Amino acids: CASSVGAVPDSPLHF.

The V gene is TRBV20-1, the J gene TRBJ2-1; D is undetermined. This CDR3 has 12 residues. Germline V CDR1 and CDR2: DFQATT, SNEGSKA (reference sequence). V lost 8 bases and J 0 bases, leaving 8 bases between the germline ends. Written as DNA, the CDR3 is TGCAGTAAGGCGAGCTCCTACAATGAGCAGTTCTTC. The encoded protein is CSKASSYNEQFF.

This chain uses TRBV7-2 with TRBJ2-1, with 10 nucleotides matching TRBD2. The CDR3 is made up of 14 amino acids. Looked up from germline, CDR1 is SGHTA and CDR2 is FQGNSA. J lost 8 bases, V lost 8 bases, and 9 bases had no gene match. The CDR3 DNA follows: TGTGCCAGCGATCCGGCTAGCGGGAGTGATGAGCAGTTCTTC. Residues: CASDPASGSDEQFF.

This clonotype has a handful of counts. This chain joins TRBV5-1 and TRBJ1-2, with D tentatively TRBD1 (5 bases). This CDR3 is 16 amino acids long. The germline CDR1 and CDR2 sequences are SGHRS and YFSETQ. The ends were cut back, 2 bases at V and 0 bases at J, with 14 bases in the middle. CDR3 region: CASSFTRDATNYGYTF. CDR3 nucleotides: TGCGCCAGCAGCTTCACCCGGGACGCAACTAACTATGGCTACACCTTC.

The rearrangement uses TRBV20-1 and TRBJ2-7, with D tentatively TRBD1 or TRBD2 (5 bases each). The germline V gene encodes CDR1 DFQATT and CDR2 SNEGSKA (reference sequence). The V gene lost 6 bases and the J gene lost 10 bases, with 19 bases spanning the gap. The CDR3 runs 12 residues. CDR3 sequence: CSALDPTGGQYF. In DNA form, the CDR3 reads TGCAGTGCCTTAGACCCCACTGGGGGACAGTACTTC.

The chain employs TRBV20-1 and TRBJ1-2; D gene uncertain. Germline CDR1 reads DFQATT; CDR2 reads SNEGSKA (reference sequence). The V and J ends lost 3 bases and 4 bases respectively, with 15 bases between them. This CDR3 comprises 14 residues. CDR3 coding DNA: TGCAGTGCTAGTCAAGGAAACGTACTCTATGGCTACACCTTC. Protein product: CSASQGNVLYGYTF.

The chain employs TRBV20-1 and TRBJ2-3, with 9 bases fitting TRBD2. Germline CDR1 DFQATT, CDR2 SNEGSKA (reference sequence). J gave up 3 bases and V 0 bases, and 7 bases lay outside the gene matches. This CDR3 comprises 16 residues. CDR3 loop: CSARDLSGGLTDTQYF. The CDR3 region has the DNA TGCAGTGCTAGAGATCTAAGCGGGGGGTTAACAGATACGCAGTATTTT.

There are a few counts of this clonotype. The chain joins TRBV20-1 to TRBJ2-7; 7 positions match TRBD2. After removal of 6 bases from V and 7 bases from J, the junction contained 15 bases not matched to a gene. Germline V lookup: CDR1 DFQATT, CDR2 SNEGSKA (reference sequence). The CDR3 has 14 residues. The CDR3 loop reads CSATDGSGKREQYF. Here the CDR3 DNA reads TGCAGTGCCACAGATGGCAGCGGGAAACGGGAGCAGTACTTC.

This clonotype has more than one count but fewer than ten. The chain is built from TRBV7-3 and TRBJ2-3; 9 bases match TRBD2. The CDR3 has 16 residues. From germline, CDR1 is SGHTA and CDR2 FQGTGA. The ends lost 2 bases at V and 4 bases at J; junction bases unmatched: 7. CDR3: CASSLGPAGGADTQYF. The CDR3 bases are TGTGCCAGCAGCTTAGGTCCAGCGGGGGGCGCAGATACGCAGTATTTT.

This chain links TRBV6-5 with TRBJ2-2; weak D call: TRBD2 (6 bases). Germline CDR1 is MNHEY and CDR2 is SVGAGI. V was trimmed by 0 bases and J by 7 bases, leaving 18 bases between them. This CDR3 has 17 amino acids. CDR3 loop: CASSYSPSGRRVGELFF. For the CDR3, the DNA is TGTGCCAGCAGTTACTCCCCGTCGGGGAGGAGGGTCGGGGAGCTGTTTTTT.

This rearrangement joins TRBV2 to TRBJ2-3; a possible D gene is TRBD2 (6 bases). Germline CDR1 and CDR2: SNHLY and FYNNEI. This CDR3 is 15 amino acids long. Between the trimmed V and J ends, which lost 1 base and 7 bases, there was a span of 15 bases. The CDR3 protein is CASSEDYGRGYTQYF. The CDR3, as DNA: TGTGCCAGCAGTGAAGATTACGGGAGAGGGTATACGCAGTATTTT.

The J gene is TRBJ2-7, the V gene TRBV30; D is ambiguous. CDR1 and CDR2 (germline): GTSNPN, SVGIG (reference sequence). V was trimmed by 5 bases and J by 8 bases, leaving 13 bases between them. This CDR3 is built from 11 residues. The CDR3 DNA follows: TGTGCCTGGGGCAATCCAATCAAGCAGTACTTC. Encoded protein: CAWGNPIKQYF.

Only a few counts were recorded for this clonotype. The CDR3 sequence: CATARGPSTDTQYF. The CDR3 nucleotides are TGTGCCACGGCGCGGGGGCCTAGCACAGATACGCAGTATTTT. The rearrangement uses TRBV7-9 and TRBJ2-3; D possibly corresponds to TRBD2 (7 bases). The CDR3 sequence is 14 residues long. The V end was cut by 10 bases, the J end by 0 bases, with 14 bases between. Germline V CDR1 and CDR2: SEHNR, FQNEAQ (reference sequence). The full variable domain, with the rest looked up from reference TRBV7-9 and TRBJ2-3, is DTGVSQNPRHKITKRGQNVTFRCDPISEHNRLYWYRQTLGQGPEFLTYFQNEAQLEKSRLLSDRFSAERPKGSFSTLEIQRTEQGDSAMYLCATARGPSTDTQYFGPGTRLTVL.

V is TRBV6-4 and J is TRBJ2-1, with TRBD2 matching 7 bases. The CDR3 sequence is 15 residues long. CDR1 and CDR2 from the germline V gene are MRHNA and SNTAGT. After removal of 6 bases from V and 3 bases from J, the junction contained 8 bases not matched to a gene. This CDR3 is CASRSGLGDYNEQFF. The CDR3 DNA reads TGTGCCAGCAGAAGCGGACTAGGCGACTACAATGAGCAGTTCTTC.

This sequence joins TRBV20-1 and TRBJ2-5, with 8 positions matching TRBD1. Germline CDR1 is DFQATT and CDR2 is SNEGSKA (reference sequence). This CDR3 comprises 15 residues. V lost 6 bases and J lost 1; bases outside the gene matches: 10. The CDR3, as DNA: TGCAGTGCCGCCCCAAGGACAGGGCGCCAAGAGACCCAGTACTTC. Amino acid sequence: CSAAPRTGRQETQYF.